This is a list of T cell receptor beta chains from one sample in a study of technical replicates of blood from several donors. Only in-frame clones appear in the TCRdb table, and some are missing; sequencing was by immunoSEQ multiplex PCR. This table holds approximately 70,000 clones, roughly 98% found once. Sequencing was carried out using T cells isolated from PBMCs. The receptors were gathered from a human donor in good health. The CDR3 runs from the conserved cysteine through the conserved F or W. D genes are given only for firm matches. Expanded clones get a size class; other rows say once, few or many, or leave the size out.

cdr3_nt | cdr3_aa | v_call | clone_size | j_call | d_call
TGTGCCAGCAGCCGCCGGACTAGCAACTTTGACGAGCAGTACTTC | CASSRRTSNFDEQYF | TRBV4-2 | NA | TRBJ2-7 | TRBD2
TGTGCCAGCAGCTCCACCAAGGACAGGCGTGTACGGGACATTCAGTACTTC | CASSSTKDRRVRDIQYF | TRBV7-9 | NA | TRBJ2-4 | TRBD1
TGTGCCAGCAGTTACTTCTCGGGGAGTGGCTACACCTTC | CASSYFSGSGYTF | TRBV6-6 | once | TRBJ1-2 | NA
TGTGCCAGCTCACCACCTCAAGCGGAAAGCACAGATACGCAGTATTTT | CASSPPQAESTDTQYF | TRBV18 | once | TRBJ2-3 | NA
TGTGCCAGCAGCTTAAAAGGTATACAGGGATTTACCTACGAGCAGTACTTC | CASSLKGIQGFTYEQYF | TRBV7-2 | NA | TRBJ2-7 | NA
TGTGCCAGCAGCAAAGGCGGGGGGGCAGAGACCCAGTACTTC | CASSKGGGAETQYF | TRBV21-1 | NA | TRBJ2-5 | NA
TGTGCCAGCAGCTTAGCCGGGACAGGGACCTATGGCTACACCTTC | CASSLAGTGTYGYTF | TRBV7-9 | NA | TRBJ1-2 | TRBD1
TGCGCCAGCAGCCAAGGGGACAGATTAAGTCAGCCCCAGCATTTT | CASSQGDRLSQPQHF | TRBV4-1 | NA | TRBJ1-5 | TRBD1
TGTGCCAGCAGCTTAGGACAGGGGTCGAATCAGCCCCAGCATTTT | CASSLGQGSNQPQHF | TRBV7-6 | NA | TRBJ1-5 | TRBD1
TGTGCCAGCAGCTCGACAGGGTTTGAAGCTTTCTTT | CASSSTGFEAFF | TRBV7-9 | NA | TRBJ1-1 | TRBD1
TGCGCCAGCAGCTTGGTTTACTCGGGGGTGGGGGTTAGGCCCCTTGAAGCTTTCTTT | CASSLVYSGVGVRPLEAFF | TRBV5-1 | NA | TRBJ1-1 | NA
TGTGCCAGCAGCTTATCGGAGGGACTAGCGGGAGAGTACGAGCAGTACTTC | CASSLSEGLAGEYEQYF | TRBV7-9 | NA | TRBJ2-7 | TRBD2
TGTGCCAGCAGTTTACGTAACGGTGCGGGGGCCAACGTCCTGACTTTC | CASSLRNGAGANVLTF | TRBV27 | NA | TRBJ2-6 | NA
TGTGCCAGCAGTGTTAGCTCGACAGGGACCCGTTCCTACGAGCAGTACTTC | CASSVSSTGTRSYEQYF | TRBV28 | NA | TRBJ2-7 | TRBD1
TGCGCCAGCAGCGAGGGACAGAACACTGAAGCTTTCTTT | CASSEGQNTEAFF | TRBV5-1 | NA | TRBJ1-1 | NA
TGTGCCAGCAGCGATGATCTAAGGGACAGGGTGATGGCCAATGAGCAGTTCTTC | CASSDDLRDRVMANEQFF | TRBV5-6 | NA | TRBJ2-1 | TRBD1
TGCGCCAGCAGACCACAGGACTATAATGAAAAACTGTTTTTT | CASRPQDYNEKLFF | TRBV5-1 | NA | TRBJ1-4 | NA
TGCGCCAGCAGCCCCTCCGGGACAGGGGGCGAGCAGTACTTC | CASSPSGTGGEQYF | TRBV4-1 | NA | TRBJ2-7 | TRBD1
TGCGCCAGTGAACCTGGGACAGGGGTTATGGTTGGCTACACCTTC | CASEPGTGVMVGYTF | TRBV5-1 | NA | TRBJ1-2 | TRBD1
TGTGCCAGCAGCTTGACAGATAGCAATCAGCCCCAGCATTTT | CASSLTDSNQPQHF | TRBV7-9 | NA | TRBJ1-5 | NA
TGCAGCGCCCAGGGTGAGACTTACGAGCAGTACTTC | CSAQGETYEQYF | TRBV29-1 | NA | TRBJ2-7 | NA
TGTGCCAGCAGTTTGACCGGGACAGGAGCCTACGAGCAGTACTTC | CASSLTGTGAYEQYF | TRBV6-5 | NA | TRBJ2-7 | TRBD1
TGCGCCAGCAGCCAAGTGGGTGGGCCAGGGTCCCACGAGCAGTACTTC | CASSQVGGPGSHEQYF | TRBV4-1 | once | TRBJ2-7 | NA
TGTGCCAGCAGCGACCGGGACAGAGATACGCAGTATTTT | CASSDRDRDTQYF | TRBV5-4 | NA | TRBJ2-3 | TRBD1
TGTGCCAGCAGTGCCCTCCTCGGGCTAGCGGGAGTAGTTGAGCAAGAGACCCAGTACTTC | CASSALLGLAGVVEQETQYF | TRBV28 | NA | TRBJ2-5 | TRBD2
TGTGCCAGCTCACCTCAAAGAGGGACAGGGGGTAACACCGGGGAGCTGTTTTTT | CASSPQRGTGGNTGELFF | TRBV18 | NA | TRBJ2-2 | TRBD1
TGTGCCAGCAGTGAAGGGGACAGGGTCTGGTACGAGCAGTACTTC | CASSEGDRVWYEQYF | TRBV6-1 | NA | TRBJ2-7 | TRBD1
TGTGCCAGCAGCTTTGGGTCGGGACAGGGGTCGCCCCAGCATTTT | CASSFGSGQGSPQHF | TRBV11-2 | NA | TRBJ1-5 | TRBD1
TGTGCCAGCAGTGAAGTTCTAATGGCGGACTATGGCTACACCTTC | CASSEVLMADYGYTF | TRBV6-1 | NA | TRBJ1-2 | NA
TGTGCCACAGGGGGTCGCAATTCTGGGGCCAACGTCCTGACTTTC | CATGGRNSGANVLTF | TRBV15 | NA | TRBJ2-6 | NA
TGTGCCAGCAAGCCGGGACACTCCCTCTATGGCTACACCTTC | CASKPGHSLYGYTF | TRBV6-1 | NA | TRBJ1-2 | NA
TGTGCCAGCAGTTTGACTAGAACCTACGAGCAGTACTTC | CASSLTRTYEQYF | TRBV27 | NA | TRBJ2-7 | NA
TGTGCCAGCAGCCCTAGCGGGGGCGCGCAAGAGACCCAGTACTTC | CASSPSGGAQETQYF | TRBV6-5 | NA | TRBJ2-5 | TRBD2
TGTGCCAGCAGCGTAGATGTGAGGAATGAGCAGTTCTTC | CASSVDVRNEQFF | TRBV9 | NA | TRBJ2-1 | NA
TGTGCCAGCAGCAGCATTTGGGGCCGGCTTAGCAATCAGCCCCAGCATTTT | CASSSIWGRLSNQPQHF | TRBV28 | NA | TRBJ1-5 | NA
TGTGCCAGCAGTGGCTACAGGCAACTCCGAGAGACCCAGTACTTC | CASSGYRQLRETQYF | TRBV25-1 | NA | TRBJ2-5 | NA
TGTGCCAGCAGGGTCCGGGACAGGGTCGGACTAGTAGTCGGGGAGCTGTTTTTT | CASRVRDRVGLVVGELFF | TRBV7-9 | NA | TRBJ2-2 | TRBD1
TGTGCCAGCAGCGTATTTACCGGGACAGCCGTCAAGCAGTACTTC | CASSVFTGTAVKQYF | TRBV9 | NA | TRBJ2-7 | TRBD1
TGCGCCAGCAGCTCAGGACAGGCAGGCCAAGAGACCCAGTACTTC | CASSSGQAGQETQYF | TRBV5-1 | NA | TRBJ2-5 | TRBD1
TGTGCCAGCAGTGAATGGGGGGGTTATGGCTACACCTTC | CASSEWGGYGYTF | TRBV25-1 | NA | TRBJ1-2 | NA